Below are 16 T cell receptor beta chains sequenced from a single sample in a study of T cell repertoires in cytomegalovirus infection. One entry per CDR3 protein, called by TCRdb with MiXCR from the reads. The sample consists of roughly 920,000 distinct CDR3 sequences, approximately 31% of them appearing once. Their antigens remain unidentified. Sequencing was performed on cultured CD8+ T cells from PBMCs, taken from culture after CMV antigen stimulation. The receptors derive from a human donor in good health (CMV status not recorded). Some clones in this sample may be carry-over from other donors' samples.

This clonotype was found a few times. Here the CDR3 reads CASSTGPTYEQYF. The DNA of the CDR3 is TGTGCCAGCAGCACCGGGCCAACCTACGAGCAGTACTTC. This chain joins TRBV7-6 and TRBJ2-7; D remains unclear. The germline V and J ends were trimmed by 5 bases and 2 bases, with 10 bases remaining between them. This CDR3 contains 13 residues. Germline values: CDR1 SGHVS, CDR2 FNYEAQ.

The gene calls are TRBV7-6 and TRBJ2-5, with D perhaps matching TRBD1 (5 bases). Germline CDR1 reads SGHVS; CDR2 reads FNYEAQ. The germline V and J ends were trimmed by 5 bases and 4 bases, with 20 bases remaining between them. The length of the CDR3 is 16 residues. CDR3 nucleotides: TGTGCCAGCAGCCGAATAAGTAAGGGGCGCGGAGAGACCCAGTACTTC. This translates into CASSRISKGRGETQYF.

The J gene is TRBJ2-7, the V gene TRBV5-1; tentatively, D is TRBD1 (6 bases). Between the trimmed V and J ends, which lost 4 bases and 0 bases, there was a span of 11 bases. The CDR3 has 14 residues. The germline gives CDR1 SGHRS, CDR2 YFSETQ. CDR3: CASSLGHHSYEQYF. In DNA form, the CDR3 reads TGCGCCAGCAGCCTGGGACACCACTCCTACGAGCAGTACTTC.

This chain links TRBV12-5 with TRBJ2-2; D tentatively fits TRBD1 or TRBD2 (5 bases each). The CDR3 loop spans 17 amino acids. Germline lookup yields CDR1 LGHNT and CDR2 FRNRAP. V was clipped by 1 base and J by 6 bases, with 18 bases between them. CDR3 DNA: TGTGCTAGTGGTTTGGCCCCTGAGGGGCGGGTGGCCGGGGAGCTGTTTTTT. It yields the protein CASGLAPEGRVAGELFF.

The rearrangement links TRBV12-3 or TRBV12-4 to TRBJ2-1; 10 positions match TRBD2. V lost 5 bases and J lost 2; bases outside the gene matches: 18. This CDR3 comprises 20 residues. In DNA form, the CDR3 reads TGTGCCAGCAGTATTGTATTGGGTAGCGGGGGGCGAAATACCTACAATGAGCAGTTCTTC. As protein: CASSIVLGSGGRNTYNEQFF.

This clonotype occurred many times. CDR3 loop: CASSPLKGGRNTEAFF. The CDR3 DNA is TGTGCCAGCAGTCCCCTCAAGGGGGGTCGAAACACTGAAGCTTTCTTT. J is TRBJ1-1 and V is TRBV14; tentative D call: TRBD1 (6 bases). This CDR3 region has 16 residues. V dropped 6 bases and J dropped 2 bases, with 19 bases sitting between them. CDR1 is SGHDN, CDR2 FVKESK, per germline.

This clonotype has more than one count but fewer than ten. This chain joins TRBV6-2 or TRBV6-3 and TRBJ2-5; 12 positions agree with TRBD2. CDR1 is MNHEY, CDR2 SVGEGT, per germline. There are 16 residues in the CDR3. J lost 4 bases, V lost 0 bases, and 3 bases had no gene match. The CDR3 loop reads CASSYSTSGGRETQYF. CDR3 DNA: TGTGCCAGCAGTTACTCGACTAGCGGGGGCCGAGAGACCCAGTACTTC.

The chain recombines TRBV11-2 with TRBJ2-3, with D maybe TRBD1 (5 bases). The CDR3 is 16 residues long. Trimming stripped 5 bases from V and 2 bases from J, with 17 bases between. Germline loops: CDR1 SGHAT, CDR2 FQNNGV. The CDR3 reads CASSPWGRWNTDTQYF. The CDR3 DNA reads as TGTGCCAGCAGCCCGTGGGGCAGGTGGAACACAGATACGCAGTATTTT.

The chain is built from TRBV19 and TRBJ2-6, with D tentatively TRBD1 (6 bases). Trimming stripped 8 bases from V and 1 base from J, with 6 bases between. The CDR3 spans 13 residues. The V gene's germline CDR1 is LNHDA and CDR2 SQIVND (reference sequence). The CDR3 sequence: CASGTSGANVLTF. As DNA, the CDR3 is TGTGCCAGTGGGACATCTGGGGCCAACGTCCTGACTTTC. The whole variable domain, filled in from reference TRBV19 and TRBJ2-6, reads DGGITQSPKYLFRKEGQNVTLSCEQNLNHDAMYWYRQDPGQGLRLIYYSQIVNDFQKGDIAEGYSVSREKKESFPLTVTSAQKNPTAFYLCASGTSGANVLTFGAGSRLTVL.

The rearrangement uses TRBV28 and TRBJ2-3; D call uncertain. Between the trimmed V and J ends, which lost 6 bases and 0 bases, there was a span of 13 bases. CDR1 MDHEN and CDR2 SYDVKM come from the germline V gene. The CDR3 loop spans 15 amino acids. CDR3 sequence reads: CASSRQVPSTDTQYF. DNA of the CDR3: TGTGCCAGCAGCCGGCAAGTCCCGAGCACAGATACGCAGTATTTT.

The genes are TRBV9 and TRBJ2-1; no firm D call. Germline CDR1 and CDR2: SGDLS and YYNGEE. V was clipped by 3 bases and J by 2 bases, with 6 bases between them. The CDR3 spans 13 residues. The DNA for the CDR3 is TGTGCCAGCAGCGGGCCCCCCTACAATGAGCAGTTCTTC. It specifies CASSGPPYNEQFF.

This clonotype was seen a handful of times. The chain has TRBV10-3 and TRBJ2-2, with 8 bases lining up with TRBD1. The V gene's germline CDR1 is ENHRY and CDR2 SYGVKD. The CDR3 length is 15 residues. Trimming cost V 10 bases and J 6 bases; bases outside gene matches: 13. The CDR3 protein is CASTPTGVRAGELFF. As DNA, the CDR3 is TGTGCCAGCACACCGACAGGGGTTCGTGCCGGGGAGCTGTTTTTT.

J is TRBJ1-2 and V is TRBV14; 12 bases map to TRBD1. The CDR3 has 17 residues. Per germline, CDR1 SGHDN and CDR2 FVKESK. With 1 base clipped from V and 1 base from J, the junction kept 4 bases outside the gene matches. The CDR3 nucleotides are TGTGCCAGCAGCCAAGGGGACAGGGGGCGACTTAACTATGGCTACACCTTC. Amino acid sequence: CASSQGDRGRLNYGYTF.

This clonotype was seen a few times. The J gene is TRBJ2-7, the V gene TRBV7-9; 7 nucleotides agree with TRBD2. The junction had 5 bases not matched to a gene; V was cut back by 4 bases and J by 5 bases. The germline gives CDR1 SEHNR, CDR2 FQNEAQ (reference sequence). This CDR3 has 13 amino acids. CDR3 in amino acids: CASSWGGRHEQYV. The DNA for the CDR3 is TGTGCCAGCAGCTGGGGGGGTAGACACGAGCAGTACGTC.

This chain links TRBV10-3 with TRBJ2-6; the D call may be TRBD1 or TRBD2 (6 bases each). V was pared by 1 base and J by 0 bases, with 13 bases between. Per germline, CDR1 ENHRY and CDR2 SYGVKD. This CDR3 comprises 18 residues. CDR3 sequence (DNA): TGTGCCATCAGTGAGTTGGAGGGGGGCCGCTCTGGGGCCAACGTCCTGACTTTC. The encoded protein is CAISELEGGRSGANVLTF.

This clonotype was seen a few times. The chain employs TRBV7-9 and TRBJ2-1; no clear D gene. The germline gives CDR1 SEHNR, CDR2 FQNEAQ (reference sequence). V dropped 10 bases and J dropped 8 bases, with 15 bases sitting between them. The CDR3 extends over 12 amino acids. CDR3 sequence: CATTTRWHEQFF. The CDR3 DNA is TGTGCCACCACCACTCGGTGGCATGAGCAGTTCTTC.